The T cell receptor beta chain described here comes from a study of cytomegalovirus exposure and HLA in healthy donors. Whole-study results and caveats: Rarity characterized most TCR sequences, yet some public TCRs appeared in many donors.

The germline gives CDR1 LGHNA, CDR2 YNFKEQ. J was trimmed by 4 bases and V by 3 bases; bases with no gene match: 6. CDR3 size: 16 residues. Data came from immunoSEQ multiplex PCR; TCRdb stores just in-frame clones and leaves some out. The sample has roughly 100,000 clones, just under 95% seen once. With regard to this clone: Its antigen remains unknown.

This chain joins TRBV4-2 and TRBJ2-1, with 10 nucleotides matching TRBD2. The sequence derives from a woman younger than 30 in good health and CMV-seronegative. Source material: PBMCs. This CDR3 is CASSHGGLADYNEQFF. The CDR3 nucleotides read TGTGCCAGCAGCCATGGAGGACTAGCGGATTACAATGAGCAGTTCTTC.